These 2 T cell receptor beta chains were all obtained from the same sample, sequenced in a study of OX40 agonist ivuxolimab in advanced cancers. The assay was immunoSEQ multiplex PCR, and TCRdb's table has in-frame clones only and misses some. Here the sample spans tens of thousands of clones, under 90% being singletons. Specimen: CD4+ or CD8+ T cells sorted from blood, collected in a trial of the OX40 agonist ivuxolimab. The receptor source for this set is an adult with an advanced solid tumor such as melanoma, head and neck, liver or kidney cancer.

The CDR3 coding sequence is TGTGCCAGCAGTTTGGGGGGCAGAGGAAGGAATGAGCAGTTCTTC. It is translated as CASSLGGRGRNEQFF. The V gene is TRBV28, the J gene TRBJ2-1; D may be TRBD1 or TRBD2 (6 bases each). This CDR3 contains 15 residues. Germline V CDR1 and CDR2: MDHEN, SYDVKM. V was cut by 3 bases and J by 7 bases, with 16 bases left in between.

This rearrangement joins TRBV28 to TRBJ2-7; TRBD1 matches 8 bases. The trim removed 5 bases at V and 4 bases at J, leaving 7 bases unmatched. The germline V gene has CDR1 MDHEN and CDR2 SYDVKM. This CDR3 region has 14 residues. Written as DNA, the CDR3 is TGTGCCAGCAGTAAGGACAGGGTCCCATACGAGCAGTACTTC. This translates into CASSKDRVPYEQYF.